This T cell receptor (beta chain) was obtained from a study of radiation and T cells in renal cell carcinoma. Study results and limitations: From baseline, blood top tumor clonotypes peaked at 2 weeks post-radiation.

This CDR3 region has 16 residues. The V segment lost 2 bases and the J segment 7 bases; nucleotides outside the gene matches: 5. Germline lookup yields CDR1 MNHEY and CDR2 SVGAGI. Sample time point: blood 4 weeks post-SBRT, at nephrectomy. Treatment noted: 15 Gy SBRT to primary tumor, nephrectomy 4 weeks later. Nephrectomy followed 15 Gy stereotactic body radiation by 4 weeks. On this clone: What it binds is not known.

Sequencing was performed with immunoSEQ multiplex PCR; in TCRdb, only in-frame clones are kept and a portion is missing. The sample contains about 90,000 clones, 65% to 90% of which appear only once. The clonotype comes from a man in his 60s with renal cell carcinoma. The material was blood, obtained from a patient whose treatment included radiotherapy and nephrectomy. This chain uses TRBV6-5 with TRBJ2-2; 12 nucleotides agree with TRBD1. CDR3 protein: CASSYDGTGGGGELFF. The CDR3 bases are TGTGCCAGCAGTTACGACGGGACAGGGGGCGGCGGGGAGCTGTTTTTT.